These T cell receptor beta chains were read from a single sample in a study of Graves' ophthalmopathy and Graves' hyperthyroidism. In TCRdb, the multiplex PCR reads were re-called with MiXCR into one record per CDR3 protein. The top ten hold roughly 10% of the sample, which has hundreds of thousands of distinct CDR3 sequences, 14% seen once. The sample was blood. The receptors were sampled from a woman aged 25 to 39 with Graves' ophthalmopathy. The CDR3 runs from the conserved cysteine through the conserved F or W. D genes are given only for firm matches. Where a row states a size, it is once, few, many or the class of an expanded clone; other rows omit it.

v_gene: TRBV29-1
j_gene: TRBJ1-1
d_gene: NA
abundance: many
CDR3aa: CSAQGEDTEAFF
CDR3nt: TGCAGCGCACAGGGAGAAGACACTGAAGCTTTCTTT

v_gene: TRBV7-3
j_gene: TRBJ2-2
d_gene: NA
abundance: NA
CDR3aa: CATSGGENTGELFF
CDR3nt: TGTGCCACCTCAGGGGGGGAGAACACCGGGGAGCTGTTTTTT

v_gene: TRBV10-3
j_gene: TRBJ2-7
d_gene: TRBD1
abundance: many
CDR3aa: CAIGGQFSYEQYF
CDR3nt: TGTGCCATCGGGGGACAGTTCTCCTACGAGCAGTACTTC

v_gene: TRBV5-1
j_gene: TRBJ2-6
d_gene: TRBD2
abundance: many
CDR3aa: CASSFQGLAGLSGANVLTF
CDR3nt: TGCGCCAGCAGCTTCCAGGGACTAGCGGGACTCTCTGGGGCCAACGTCCTGACTTTC

v_gene: TRBV6-2/TRBV6-3
j_gene: TRBJ1-1
d_gene: NA
abundance: many
CDR3aa: CASSYSWGMNTEAFF
CDR3nt: TGTGCCAGCAGTTACTCGTGGGGGATGAACACTGAAGCTTTCTTT

v_gene: TRBV30
j_gene: TRBJ1-2
d_gene: NA
abundance: many
CDR3aa: CAWSRPREDYGYTF
CDR3nt: TGTGCCTGGAGCCGGCCCAGGGAGGACTATGGCTACACCTTC

v_gene: TRBV2
j_gene: TRBJ1-5
d_gene: TRBD1
abundance: many
CDR3aa: CASRTGTDNQPQHF
CDR3nt: TGTGCCAGCAGGACAGGGACGGACAATCAGCCCCAGCATTTT

v_gene: TRBV12-3/TRBV12-4
j_gene: TRBJ2-5
d_gene: NA
abundance: NA
CDR3aa: CASSRGASETQYF
CDR3nt: TGTGCCAGCAGCCGCGGGGCCTCGGAGACCCAGTACTTC

v_gene: TRBV28
j_gene: TRBJ2-7
d_gene: NA
abundance: many
CDR3aa: CASSPMANRYEQYF
CDR3nt: TGTGCCAGCAGTCCCATGGCCAATCGCTACGAGCAGTACTTC

v_gene: TRBV6-1
j_gene: TRBJ2-7
d_gene: NA
abundance: many
CDR3aa: CASSEHSKVYEQYF
CDR3nt: TGTGCCAGCAGCGAACACTCAAAGGTCTACGAGCAGTACTTC

v_gene: TRBV2
j_gene: TRBJ1-2
d_gene: NA
abundance: many
CDR3aa: CASSGGGRLYGYTF
CDR3nt: TGTGCCAGCAGCGGCGGGGGTAGGCTCTATGGCTACACCTTC

v_gene: TRBV6-2/TRBV6-3
j_gene: TRBJ1-5
d_gene: TRBD1
abundance: many
CDR3aa: CASSYQGEGNQPQHF
CDR3nt: TGTGCCAGCAGTTACCAGGGGGAGGGCAATCAGCCCCAGCATTTT

v_gene: TRBV7-2
j_gene: TRBJ2-5
d_gene: NA
abundance: many
CDR3aa: CASSSPFTGARETQYF
CDR3nt: TGTGCCAGCAGCTCCCCTTTTACGGGGGCACGGGAGACCCAGTACTTC

v_gene: TRBV7-8
j_gene: TRBJ2-7
d_gene: TRBD2
abundance: many
CDR3aa: CASSSLPTRGGSLYEQYF
CDR3nt: TGTGCCAGCAGCTCCCTACCAACCCGCGGGGGATCCTTGTACGAGCAGTACTTC

v_gene: TRBV28
j_gene: TRBJ2-1
d_gene: TRBD2
abundance: NA
CDR3aa: CASSGTSGDSSYNEQFF
CDR3nt: TGTGCCAGCAGCGGGACTAGCGGAGACAGCTCCTACAATGAGCAGTTCTTC

v_gene: TRBV19
j_gene: TRBJ2-2
d_gene: TRBD1
abundance: NA
CDR3aa: CASSWGTGTGELFF
CDR3nt: TGTGCCAGTAGTTGGGGGACAGGAACCGGGGAGCTGTTTTTT

v_gene: TRBV5-1
j_gene: TRBJ2-2
d_gene: NA
abundance: few
CDR3aa: CASSPRGDPGGELFF
CDR3nt: TGCGCCAGCAGCCCCCGAGGGGACCCAGGGGGGGAGCTGTTTTTT

v_gene: TRBV29-1
j_gene: TRBJ1-2
d_gene: NA
abundance: many
CDR3aa: CSVRSRSSNYGYTF
CDR3nt: TGCAGCGTTCGAAGTAGGAGCAGTAACTATGGCTACACCTTC

v_gene: TRBV6-1
j_gene: TRBJ2-5
d_gene: TRBD2
abundance: NA
CDR3aa: CASTGGLGETQYF
CDR3nt: TGTGCCAGCACGGGGGGGCTCGGGGAGACCCAGTACTTC

v_gene: TRBV12-3/TRBV12-4
j_gene: TRBJ2-7
d_gene: NA
abundance: NA
CDR3aa: CASSLARDNGPYEQYF
CDR3nt: TGTGCCAGCAGTTTAGCCCGGGACAACGGGCCCTACGAGCAGTACTTC

v_gene: TRBV6-2/TRBV6-3
j_gene: TRBJ2-2
d_gene: TRBD2
abundance: many
CDR3aa: CASSYFGASGAAAGTGELFF
CDR3nt: TGTGCCAGCAGTTACTTCGGGGCTAGCGGGGCTGCGGCTGGCACCGGGGAGCTGTTTTTT

v_gene: TRBV5-5
j_gene: TRBJ2-7
d_gene: NA
abundance: few
CDR3aa: CASSLERGLEQYF
CDR3nt: TGTGCCAGCAGCTTGGAAAGGGGTCTGGAGCAGTACTTC

v_gene: TRBV5-1
j_gene: TRBJ2-5
d_gene: NA
abundance: many
CDR3aa: CASSFLGGNQETQYF
CDR3nt: TGCGCCAGCAGCTTTTTGGGTGGGAACCAAGAGACCCAGTACTTC

v_gene: TRBV28
j_gene: TRBJ2-2
d_gene: NA
abundance: many
CDR3aa: CASSMTNTGELFF
CDR3nt: TGTGCCAGCAGTATGACGAACACCGGGGAGCTGTTTTTT

v_gene: TRBV19
j_gene: TRBJ1-5
d_gene: NA
abundance: few
CDR3aa: CASSILTTQGQPQHF
CDR3nt: TGTGCCAGTAGTATTCTTACAACCCAAGGCCAGCCCCAGCATTTT

v_gene: TRBV2
j_gene: TRBJ1-2
d_gene: NA
abundance: NA
CDR3aa: CVSSEGSGPYGYTF
CDR3nt: TGTGTCAGCAGTGAAGGGTCAGGTCCCTATGGCTACACCTTC

v_gene: TRBV27
j_gene: TRBJ2-1
d_gene: NA
abundance: many
CDR3aa: CASRQYESNEQFF
CDR3nt: TGTGCCAGCCGCCAATATGAGTCCAATGAGCAGTTCTTC

v_gene: TRBV2
j_gene: TRBJ2-2
d_gene: TRBD1
abundance: few
CDR3aa: CASSGRRQGAFTGELFF
CDR3nt: TGTGCCAGCAGTGGACGTAGACAGGGAGCCTTCACCGGGGAGCTGTTTTTT

v_gene: TRBV12-3/TRBV12-4
j_gene: TRBJ2-2
d_gene: NA
abundance: few
CDR3aa: CASSLEGWNTGELFF
CDR3nt: TGTGCCAGCAGTTTGGAGGGGTGGAACACCGGGGAGCTGTTTTTT

v_gene: TRBV6-1
j_gene: TRBJ2-7
d_gene: TRBD2
abundance: many
CDR3aa: CASSENTAGGAGEQYF
CDR3nt: TGTGCCAGCAGTGAAAATACGGCGGGAGGAGCGGGCGAGCAGTACTTC

v_gene: TRBV6-5
j_gene: TRBJ1-1
d_gene: NA
abundance: many
CDR3aa: CASSWGRGNTEAFF
CDR3nt: TGTGCCAGCAGTTGGGGCAGGGGGAACACTGAAGCTTTCTTT

v_gene: TRBV4-1
j_gene: TRBJ2-5
d_gene: NA
abundance: NA
CDR3aa: CASSPWGLETQYF
CDR3nt: TGCGCCAGCAGCCCCTGGGGGTTGGAGACCCAGTACTTC

v_gene: TRBV7-8
j_gene: TRBJ1-6
d_gene: NA
abundance: NA
CDR3aa: CASSFRDIYNSPLHF
CDR3nt: TGTGCCAGCAGCTTCCGGGACATCTATAATTCACCCCTCCACTTT

v_gene: TRBV3-1
j_gene: TRBJ2-7
d_gene: TRBD2
abundance: few
CDR3aa: CASSQTSGRSEQYF
CDR3nt: TGTGCCAGCAGCCAGACTAGCGGGAGAAGCGAGCAGTACTTC

v_gene: TRBV12-3/TRBV12-4
j_gene: TRBJ2-5
d_gene: NA
abundance: NA
CDR3aa: CASTHTETQYF
CDR3nt: TGTGCCAGCACCCACACCGAGACCCAGTACTTC

v_gene: TRBV20-1
j_gene: TRBJ2-7
d_gene: TRBD2
abundance: NA
CDR3aa: CSALGRGSSYEQYF
CDR3nt: TGCAGTGCGTTGGGGCGGGGGTCTTCCTACGAGCAGTACTTC

v_gene: TRBV30
j_gene: TRBJ1-1
d_gene: NA
abundance: many
CDR3aa: CAWEVDPNTEAFF
CDR3nt: TGTGCCTGGGAGGTAGACCCGAACACTGAAGCTTTCTTT

v_gene: TRBV28
j_gene: TRBJ2-7
d_gene: NA
abundance: many
CDR3aa: CASSFIRGGDRVYEQYF
CDR3nt: TGTGCCAGCAGTTTCATCCGGGGGGGGGACAGGGTGTACGAGCAGTACTTC

v_gene: TRBV7-9
j_gene: TRBJ2-5
d_gene: NA
abundance: many
CDR3aa: CASSFGRAQETQYF
CDR3nt: TGTGCCAGCAGCTTCGGACGGGCCCAAGAGACCCAGTACTTC

v_gene: TRBV11-2
j_gene: TRBJ1-2
d_gene: NA
abundance: many
CDR3aa: CASSPDWGGYTF
CDR3nt: TGTGCCAGCAGCCCCGATTGGGGTGGCTACACCTTC

v_gene: TRBV30
j_gene: TRBJ2-2
d_gene: TRBD1
abundance: many
CDR3aa: CAWRLGQSHTGELFF
CDR3nt: TGTGCCTGGCGTTTGGGACAGAGCCACACCGGGGAGCTGTTTTTT

v_gene: TRBV4-2
j_gene: TRBJ2-7
d_gene: NA
abundance: NA
CDR3aa: CASSQDHGGAYSYEQYF
CDR3nt: TGTGCCAGCAGCCAAGATCACGGGGGAGCCTACTCCTACGAGCAGTACTTC

v_gene: TRBV20-1
j_gene: TRBJ1-5
d_gene: NA
abundance: many
CDR3aa: CSASATNNQPQHF
CDR3nt: TGCAGTGCTAGCGCTACGAACAATCAGCCCCAGCATTTT

v_gene: TRBV19
j_gene: TRBJ2-2
d_gene: NA
abundance: NA
CDR3aa: CASSFSGVGELFF
CDR3nt: TGTGCCAGTTCATTCAGCGGTGTCGGGGAGCTGTTTTTT

v_gene: TRBV7-2
j_gene: TRBJ2-7
d_gene: NA
abundance: NA
CDR3aa: CASSLAIAGDYYEQYF
CDR3nt: TGTGCCAGCAGCTTAGCGATAGCAGGGGACTACTACGAGCAGTACTTC

v_gene: TRBV30
j_gene: TRBJ1-5
d_gene: NA
abundance: many
CDR3aa: CAWSQKGHQPQHF
CDR3nt: TGTGCCTGGAGTCAAAAGGGGCATCAGCCCCAGCATTTT

v_gene: TRBV6-1
j_gene: TRBJ2-7
d_gene: NA
abundance: many
CDR3aa: CASSEAGWGPNLYEQYF
CDR3nt: TGTGCCAGCAGTGAAGCGGGATGGGGACCTAACCTCTACGAGCAGTACTTC

v_gene: TRBV7-8
j_gene: TRBJ1-2
d_gene: NA
abundance: many
CDR3aa: CASSLGSPGGYGYTF
CDR3nt: TGTGCCAGCAGCTTAGGCTCTCCAGGAGGGTATGGCTACACCTTC

v_gene: TRBV29-1
j_gene: TRBJ1-1
d_gene: NA
abundance: NA
CDR3aa: CSVGGDGITEAFF
CDR3nt: TGCAGCGTTGGGGGGGATGGGATCACTGAAGCTTTCTTT

v_gene: TRBV6-1
j_gene: TRBJ1-2
d_gene: NA
abundance: many
CDR3aa: CASSQSLTEGGYTF
CDR3nt: TGTGCCAGCAGCCAATCACTGACAGAGGGTGGCTACACCTTC

v_gene: TRBV6-1
j_gene: TRBJ1-3
d_gene: NA
abundance: NA
CDR3aa: CVSRLQGNTIYF
CDR3nt: TGTGTCAGCAGACTCCAGGGAAACACCATATATTTT

v_gene: TRBV11-2
j_gene: TRBJ2-7
d_gene: NA
abundance: few
CDR3aa: CASSLVPPFGYAGTYEQYF
CDR3nt: TGTGCCAGCAGCTTAGTCCCCCCGTTTGGCTACGCGGGAACCTACGAGCAGTACTTC

v_gene: TRBV9
j_gene: TRBJ1-2
d_gene: NA
abundance: many
CDR3aa: CASSDRQPPYGYTF
CDR3nt: TGTGCCAGCAGCGATAGACAGCCTCCGTATGGCTACACCTTC